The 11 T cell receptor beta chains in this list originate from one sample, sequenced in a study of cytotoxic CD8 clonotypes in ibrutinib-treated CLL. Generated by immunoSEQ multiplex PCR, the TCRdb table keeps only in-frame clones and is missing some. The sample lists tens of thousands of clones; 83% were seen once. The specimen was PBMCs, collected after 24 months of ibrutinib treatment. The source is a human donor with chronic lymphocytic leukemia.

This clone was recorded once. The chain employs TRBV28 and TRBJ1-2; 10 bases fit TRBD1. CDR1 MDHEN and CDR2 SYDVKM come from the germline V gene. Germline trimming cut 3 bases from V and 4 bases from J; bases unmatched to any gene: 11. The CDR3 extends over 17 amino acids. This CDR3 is CASSFPGQGVLIYGYTF. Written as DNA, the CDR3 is TGTGCCAGCAGTTTCCCCGGACAGGGGGTTCTCATCTATGGCTACACCTTC.

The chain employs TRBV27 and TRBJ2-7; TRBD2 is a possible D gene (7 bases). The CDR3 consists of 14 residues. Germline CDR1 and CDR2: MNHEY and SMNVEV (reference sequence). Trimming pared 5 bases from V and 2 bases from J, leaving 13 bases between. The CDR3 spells CASSPRGGAYEQYF. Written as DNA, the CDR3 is TGTGCCAGCAGTCCACGAGGGGGGGCCTACGAGCAGTACTTC.

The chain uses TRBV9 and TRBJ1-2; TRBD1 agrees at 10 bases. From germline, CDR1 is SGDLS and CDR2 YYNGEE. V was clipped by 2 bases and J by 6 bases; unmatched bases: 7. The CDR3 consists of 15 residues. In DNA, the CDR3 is TGTGCCAGCAGCGTGACGGACAGGGGGTTAAATGGCTACACCTTC. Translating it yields CASSVTDRGLNGYTF.

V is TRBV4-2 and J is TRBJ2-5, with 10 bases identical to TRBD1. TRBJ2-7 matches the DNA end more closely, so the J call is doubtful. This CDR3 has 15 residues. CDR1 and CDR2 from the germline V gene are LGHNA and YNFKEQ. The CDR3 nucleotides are TGTGCCAGCAGCCAACCGGGACAGGGGTCCTACGAGCAGTACTTC. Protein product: CASSQPGQGSYEQYF.

The CDR3 spells CASSNRGGPGINQPQHF. The CDR3 nucleotides are TGTGCCAGCAGTAACCGCGGGGGGCCGGGGATCAATCAGCCCCAGCATTTT. V is TRBV28 and J is TRBJ1-5; weak D call: TRBD1 (6 bases). The V end was cut by 5 bases, the J end by 3 bases, with 20 bases between. CDR1 and CDR2 from the germline V gene are MDHEN and SYDVKM. The CDR3 has 17 amino acids.

The DNA of the CDR3 is TGTGCCAGCAGTTACCAGACTTATGGCTACACCTTC. Protein: CASSYQTYGYTF. This chain uses TRBV6-6 with TRBJ1-2; D is unclear. V lost 2 bases and J 5 bases, leaving 6 bases between the germline ends. The CDR3 loop spans 12 amino acids. Germline-derived CDR1 and CDR2 are MNHNY and SVGAGI (reference sequence).

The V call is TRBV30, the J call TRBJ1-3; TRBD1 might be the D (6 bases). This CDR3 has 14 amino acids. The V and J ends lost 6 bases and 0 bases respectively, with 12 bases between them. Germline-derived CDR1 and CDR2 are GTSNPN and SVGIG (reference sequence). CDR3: CACWGQYSGNTIYF. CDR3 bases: TGTGCCTGCTGGGGGCAATACTCTGGAAACACCATATATTTT.

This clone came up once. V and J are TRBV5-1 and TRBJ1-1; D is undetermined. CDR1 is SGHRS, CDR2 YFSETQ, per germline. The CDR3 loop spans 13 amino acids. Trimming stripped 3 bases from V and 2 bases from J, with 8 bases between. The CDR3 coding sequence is TGCGCCAGCAGCTACTTCGGCAACACTGAAGCTTTCTTT. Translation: CASSYFGNTEAFF.

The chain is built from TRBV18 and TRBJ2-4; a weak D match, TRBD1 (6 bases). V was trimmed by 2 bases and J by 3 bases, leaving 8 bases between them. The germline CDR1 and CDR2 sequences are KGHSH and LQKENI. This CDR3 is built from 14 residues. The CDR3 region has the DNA TGTGCCAGCTCACCAGGCAGGGGCAAAAACATTCAGTACTTC. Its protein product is CASSPGRGKNIQYF.

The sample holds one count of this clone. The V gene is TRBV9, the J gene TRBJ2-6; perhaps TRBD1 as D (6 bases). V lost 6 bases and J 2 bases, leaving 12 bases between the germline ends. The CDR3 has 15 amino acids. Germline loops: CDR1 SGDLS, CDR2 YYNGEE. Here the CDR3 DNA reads TGTGCCAGCACCTTACAGGGCACTGGGGCCAACGTCCTGACTTTC. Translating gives CASTLQGTGANVLTF.

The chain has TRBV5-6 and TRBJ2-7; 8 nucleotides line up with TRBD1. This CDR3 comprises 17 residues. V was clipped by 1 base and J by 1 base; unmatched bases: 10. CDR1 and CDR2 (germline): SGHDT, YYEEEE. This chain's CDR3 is CASSLFMDRVGSYEQYF. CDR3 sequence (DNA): TGTGCCAGCAGCTTGTTTATGGACAGGGTGGGATCCTACGAGCAGTACTTC.